Detailed here is one TCR beta chain. This sample is drawn from a study of blood T cell repertoires in COVID-19. The wider study: Samples of COVID-19 (acute and convalescent) were obtained from the United States, Italy and Spain.

Per the authors' pipeline: Amplification of reference gene primers was used by the study to estimate nucleated cell counts. Assay: immunoSEQ multiplex PCR; the TCRdb copy retains only in-frame clones and omits some. The V and J calls and clone size were taken over from that table, and D and trimming were inferred from the DNA. The table includes 65,000 to 70,000 clones, approximately 80% detected once. Sample: peripheral blood. The clonotype was recovered from a man older than 75 with active COVID-19.

CDR3 residues: CASSLGLAGVTGEQYF. CDR3 in DNA: TGTGCCAGCAGCTTAGGCCTAGCGGGAGTAACCGGCGAGCAGTACTTC. The V gene is TRBV7-2, the J gene TRBJ2-7; 10 nucleotides align to TRBD2. The V gene end was trimmed by 1 base and the J gene end by 6 bases; junction bases not matched to a gene: 9. This CDR3 is built from 16 residues. Per germline, CDR1 SGHTA and CDR2 FQGNSA.